These 24 T cell receptor beta chains share one sample of origin, sequenced in a study of cytomegalovirus exposure and HLA in healthy donors (dated 2017 in TCRdb). The library came from the immunoSEQ multiplex PCR assay. For the multiplex PCR, a mixture combining 60 forward primers for TCR Vbeta segments and 13 reverse primers for TCR Jbeta segments was used. TCRdb retrieved this table from immuneACCESS and kept in-frame rearrangements only. Not all clones are present; in checked studies, unresolved V genes account for under half, and no reason is known for the remainder. The sample table lists 200,000 to 250,000 clones, approximately 78% of them with a count of one. The ten largest clones capture approximately 0.47% of the sample. Source material: PBMCs. These receptors were collected from a boy between 10 and 17 years old in good health and CMV-seronegative.

The CDR3 nucleotides read TGTGCCAGCAGCGTAGCTTGGCTTTCAGGGGCTGAGCAGTTCTTC. Its protein is CASSVAWLSGAEQFF. V gene TRBV9 combines with J gene TRBJ2-1, with D perhaps TRBD1 (6 bases). The CDR3 is 15 amino acids. CDR1 is SGDLS, CDR2 YYNGEE, per germline. V was shortened by 0 bases and J by 9 bases, with 16 bases between the two germline ends.

This chain's CDR3 is CASSRSGRANEQFF. CDR3 bases: TGTGCCAGCAGTCGTAGCGGGAGGGCCAATGAGCAGTTCTTC. The chain links TRBV6-1 to TRBJ2-1, with 11 bases fitting TRBD2. In germline, CDR1 is MNHNS, CDR2 SASEGT. V shed 5 bases, J shed 6 bases, and the junction held 3 bases outside the gene matches. The CDR3 sequence is 14 residues long.

This chain uses TRBV2 with TRBJ2-7; 11 nucleotides line up with TRBD1. Germline V lookup: CDR1 SNHLY, CDR2 FYNNEI. V dropped 6 bases and J dropped 5; count of bases not matched to a gene: 6. The CDR3 is 14 residues long. The CDR3 sequence is CASSGTGGYDEQYF. CDR3 sequence (DNA): TGTGCCAGCAGCGGGACAGGGGGGTACGACGAGCAGTACTTC.

The CDR3 DNA reads TGTGCCAGCAGCTCTGGACAGGTCCCAGAGACCCAGTACTTC. It yields the protein CASSSGQVPETQYF. This chain joins TRBV7-9 and TRBJ2-5, with TRBD1 matching over 7 bases. J gave up 4 bases and V 4 bases, and 6 bases lay outside the gene matches. From germline, CDR1 is SEHNR and CDR2 FQNEAQ (reference sequence). The CDR3 sequence is 14 residues long.

This clone was recorded once. The V and J genes are TRBV19 and TRBJ2-7; TRBD1 agrees at 11 bases. The CDR3 is 14 amino acids. Per germline, CDR1 LNHDA and CDR2 SQIVND (reference sequence). Trimming removed 3 bases from V and 4 bases from J; junction bases left unmatched: 2. Written as DNA, the CDR3 is TGTGCCAGTAGTATCCGGGACAGGGGGTACGAGCAGTACTTC. Protein product: CASSIRDRGYEQYF.

This clone was recorded a few times. The chain is built from TRBV2 and TRBJ1-2; D not resolved. CDR1 is SNHLY and CDR2 is FYNNEI in the germline V gene. Trimming pared 7 bases from V and 4 bases from J, leaving 16 bases between. The CDR3 is 14 residues long. The CDR3: CASIPRRQLYGYTF. In nucleotides, the CDR3 is TGTGCCAGCATCCCCAGGAGGCAGCTCTATGGCTACACCTTC.

The rearrangement uses TRBV27 and TRBJ2-3; D gene ambiguous. This CDR3 contains 13 residues. V lost 3 bases and J 6 bases, leaving 10 bases between the germline ends. Germline assignment: CDR1 MNHEY and CDR2 SMNVEV (reference sequence). CDR3 nucleotide sequence: TGTGCCAGCAGTTTGTCCAGATGGGATACGCAGTATTTT. Amino acids: CASSLSRWDTQYF.

This clone turned up a few times. V is TRBV27 and J is TRBJ1-1; D gene ambiguous. V lost 5 bases, J lost 0 bases, and 19 bases lay in between. Germline V gene sequence: CDR1 MNHEY, CDR2 SMNVEV (reference sequence). The CDR3 sequence is 17 residues long. The CDR3 DNA sequence: TGTGCCAGCAGTGGAGCCACCGTTTTCGGGTTGAACACTGAAGCTTTCTTT. It specifies CASSGATVFGLNTEAFF.

The genes are TRBV6-1 and TRBJ1-3, with a tentative D call TRBD1 (5 bases). The germline V gene has CDR1 MNHNS and CDR2 SASEGT. V lost 4 bases and J 2 bases, leaving 18 bases between the germline ends. CDR3 length: 17 amino acids. The CDR3 sequence is CASSGQYQGGAGNTIYF. The DNA for the CDR3 is TGTGCCAGCAGTGGACAATATCAGGGTGGAGCTGGAAACACCATATATTTT.

This clone appeared once. This chain links TRBV7-2 with TRBJ2-7; TRBD2 matches at 12 bases. CDR1 is SGHTA and CDR2 is FQGNSA in the germline V gene. CDR3 size: 18 residues. J lost 2 bases, V lost 5 bases, and 13 bases had no gene match. This CDR3 reads CASSQGPSGGVYPYEQYF. The CDR3 nucleotides are TGTGCCAGCAGCCAAGGTCCTAGCGGGGGGGTTTACCCCTACGAGCAGTACTTC. Supplemented by reference TRBV7-2 and TRBJ2-7, the full variable domain reads GAGVSQSPSNKVTEKGKDVELRCDPISGHTALYWYRQSLGQGLEFLIYFQGNSAPDKSGLPSDRFSAERTGGSVSTLTIQRTQQEDSAVYLCASSQGPSGGVYPYEQYFGPGTRLTVT.

This chain connects TRBV2 to TRBJ2-5; D is perhaps TRBD1 (5 bases). The germline V gene encodes CDR1 SNHLY and CDR2 FYNNEI. This CDR3 spans 13 amino acids. The V end lost 7 bases, the J end lost 1 base, and 10 bases lay between the germline ends. Here the CDR3 reads CASISDSQETQYF. The CDR3 DNA sequence: TGTGCCAGCATAAGCGACAGCCAAGAGACCCAGTACTTC.

The rearrangement joins TRBV27 to TRBJ2-2; D perhaps matches TRBD1 (5 bases). This CDR3 contains 14 residues. Trimming took off 8 bases at V and 6 bases at J, with 16 bases between the two ends. Germline values: CDR1 MNHEY, CDR2 SMNVEV (reference sequence). The CDR3 DNA reads as TGTGCCAGCCGCCCCCAGGGCCTTTCCGGGGAGCTGTTTTTT. Protein product: CASRPQGLSGELFF.

The V call is TRBV7-9, the J call TRBJ1-2; D remains unclear. V gave up 0 bases and J gave up 8 bases, with 16 bases separating them. Germline lookup yields CDR1 SEHNR and CDR2 FQNEAQ (reference sequence). The CDR3 has 15 amino acids. The CDR3 here is CASSLAEGGSGGYTF. As DNA, the CDR3 is TGTGCCAGCAGCTTAGCGGAGGGAGGGTCCGGCGGCTACACCTTC.

The chain has TRBV14 and TRBJ1-6; D is unclear. The CDR3 extends over 13 amino acids. Per germline, CDR1 SGHDN and CDR2 FVKESK. V dropped 1 base and J dropped 11 bases, with 9 bases sitting between them. The chain's CDR3 is CASSQGHLAPLHF. CDR3 nucleotides: TGTGCCAGCAGCCAAGGACATCTGGCACCCCTCCACTTT.

This chain connects TRBV4-2 to TRBJ2-1, with D possibly being TRBD2 (5 bases). V was pared by 3 bases and J by 4 bases, with 7 bases between. CDR1 and CDR2 (germline): LGHNA, YNFKEQ. This CDR3 has 13 amino acids. As DNA, the CDR3 is TGTGCCAGCAGCCAGGAGCGGTACAATGAGCAGTTCTTC. Its translation: CASSQERYNEQFF.

V and J are TRBV7-3 and TRBJ1-1; TRBD1 is a possible D gene (6 bases). V was trimmed by 6 bases and J by 2 bases, leaving 10 bases between them. Germline CDR1 reads SGHTA; CDR2 reads FQGTGA. The CDR3 loop spans 13 amino acids. CDR3 residues: CASSLQGNTEAFF. The CDR3 DNA is TGTGCCAGCAGTTTACAGGGAAACACTGAAGCTTTCTTT.

The rearrangement uses TRBV19 and TRBJ1-5; TRBD1 might be the D (6 bases). The CDR3 covers 16 residues. Germline lookup yields CDR1 LNHDA and CDR2 SQIVND (reference sequence). The V end lost 8 bases, the J end lost 0 bases, and 17 bases lay between the germline ends. The CDR3 loop is CASEGGGGYSNQPQHF. CDR3 coding DNA: TGTGCCAGTGAGGGGGGCGGGGGATATAGCAATCAGCCCCAGCATTTT.

The CDR3 protein is CASSLADTIYF. DNA of the CDR3: TGTGCCAGCAGCCTCGCAGACACCATATATTTT. The chain recombines TRBV9 with TRBJ1-3; D gene ambiguous. The V end lost 4 bases, the J end lost 8 bases, and 7 bases lay between the germline ends. Germline CDR1 is SGDLS and CDR2 is YYNGEE. This CDR3 spans 11 amino acids.

The chain employs TRBV19 and TRBJ1-1, with D uncertain. The CDR3 has 14 residues. Trimming took 3 bases from V and 1 from J, leaving 9 bases between them. Germline-derived CDR1 and CDR2 are LNHDA and SQIVND (reference sequence). This CDR3 is CASSIEGWNTEAFF. The DNA for the CDR3 is TGTGCCAGTAGTATCGAGGGTTGGAACACTGAAGCTTTCTTT.

A single count supports this clone. This chain joins TRBV10-2 and TRBJ1-2; no clear D. The CDR3 consists of 14 residues. CDR1 WSHSY and CDR2 SAAADI come from the germline V gene. The V gene lost 0 bases and the J gene lost 3 bases, with 8 bases spanning the gap. The CDR3 nucleotides read TGCGCCAGCAGTGAGTCGGGCCCTTACTATGGCTACACCTTC. Its protein is CASSESGPYYGYTF.

The genes are TRBV19 and TRBJ1-5; 7 bases are shared with TRBD1. CDR3 size: 13 residues. V was clipped by 4 bases and J by 5 bases; unmatched bases: 2. Germline CDR1 LNHDA, CDR2 SQIVND (reference sequence). Here the CDR3 reads CASSRQGDQPQHF. Written as DNA, the CDR3 is TGTGCCAGTAGTAGACAGGGAGATCAGCCCCAGCATTTT.

V is TRBV7-2 and J is TRBJ2-2, with TRBD1 matching 8 bases. CDR1 is SGHTA, CDR2 FQGNSA, per germline. This CDR3 spans 15 amino acids. The V segment lost 5 bases and the J segment 0 bases; nucleotides outside the gene matches: 2. Here the CDR3 reads CASSAQGANTGELFF. CDR3 nucleotides: TGTGCCAGCAGCGCACAGGGGGCGAACACCGGGGAGCTGTTTTTT.

This clone was seen a handful of times. This chain connects TRBV27 to TRBJ2-3; maybe TRBD1 (5 bases). Germline V CDR1 and CDR2: MNHEY, SMNVEV (reference sequence). The V and J ends lost 3 bases and 1 base respectively, with 14 bases between them. This CDR3 comprises 16 residues. CDR3 DNA: TGTGCCAGCAGTTTCCAGGGCTCAGAGGGCACAGATACGCAGTATTTT. It specifies CASSFQGSEGTDTQYF.

The chain is built from TRBV5-4 and TRBJ1-2, with D perhaps TRBD1 (5 bases). This CDR3 spans 14 amino acids. Germline CDR1 SGHNT, CDR2 YYREEE (reference sequence). V shed 2 bases and J shed 3 bases, with 11 bases lying between them. The CDR3 here is CASSFKGRDYGYTF. The CDR3 region has the DNA TGTGCCAGCAGCTTTAAGGGCAGGGACTATGGCTACACCTTC.